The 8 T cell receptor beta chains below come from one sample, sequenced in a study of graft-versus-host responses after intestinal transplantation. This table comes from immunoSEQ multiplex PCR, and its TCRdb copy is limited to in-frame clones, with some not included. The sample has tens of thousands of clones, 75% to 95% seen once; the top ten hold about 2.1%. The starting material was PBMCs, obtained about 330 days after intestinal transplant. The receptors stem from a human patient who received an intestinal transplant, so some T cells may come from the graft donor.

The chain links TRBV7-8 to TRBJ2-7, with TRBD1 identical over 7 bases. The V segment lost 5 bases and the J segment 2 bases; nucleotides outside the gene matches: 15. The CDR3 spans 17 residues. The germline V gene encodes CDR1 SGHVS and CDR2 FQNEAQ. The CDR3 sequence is CASSPPPGDRVAYEQYF. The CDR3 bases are TGTGCCAGCAGCCCGCCGCCCGGCGACAGGGTGGCCTACGAGCAGTACTTC.

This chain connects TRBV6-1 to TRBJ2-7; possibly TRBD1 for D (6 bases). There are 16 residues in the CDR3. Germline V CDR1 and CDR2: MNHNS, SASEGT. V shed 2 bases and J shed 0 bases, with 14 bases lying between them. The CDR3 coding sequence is TGTGCCAGCAGTGAACCAGGGGCTACCCTCTCCTACGAGCAGTACTTC. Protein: CASSEPGATLSYEQYF.

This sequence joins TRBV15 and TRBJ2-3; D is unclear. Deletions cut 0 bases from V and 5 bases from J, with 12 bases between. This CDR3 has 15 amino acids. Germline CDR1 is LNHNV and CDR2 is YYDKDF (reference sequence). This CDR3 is CATSREASSRDTQYF. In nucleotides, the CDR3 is TGTGCCACCAGCAGAGAGGCCAGTTCAAGAGATACGCAGTATTTT.

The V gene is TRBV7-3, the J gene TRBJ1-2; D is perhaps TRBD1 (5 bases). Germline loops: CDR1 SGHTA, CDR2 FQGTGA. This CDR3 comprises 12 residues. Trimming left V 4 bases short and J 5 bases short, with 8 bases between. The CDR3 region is CASSSTVYGYTF. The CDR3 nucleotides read TGTGCCAGCAGCTCGACAGTTTATGGCTACACCTTC.

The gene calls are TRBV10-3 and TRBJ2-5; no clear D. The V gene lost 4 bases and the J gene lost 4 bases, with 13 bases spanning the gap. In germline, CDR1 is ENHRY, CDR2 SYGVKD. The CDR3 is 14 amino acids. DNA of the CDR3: TGTGCCATCAGTGGATCGTCAGGTGGAGAGACCCAGTACTTC. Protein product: CAISGSSGGETQYF.

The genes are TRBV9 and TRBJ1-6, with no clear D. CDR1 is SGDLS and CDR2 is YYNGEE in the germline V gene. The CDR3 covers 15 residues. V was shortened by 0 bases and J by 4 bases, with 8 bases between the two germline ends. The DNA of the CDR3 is TGTGCCAGCAGCGTAGATAGCACTTATAATTCACCCCTCCACTTT. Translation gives CASSVDSTYNSPLHF.

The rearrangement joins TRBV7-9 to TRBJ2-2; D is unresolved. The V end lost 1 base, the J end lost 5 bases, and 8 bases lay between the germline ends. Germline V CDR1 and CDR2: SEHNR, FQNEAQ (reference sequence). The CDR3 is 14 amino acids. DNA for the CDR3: TGTGCCAGCAGCTTAGGTTCAGTGACCGGGGAGCTGTTTTTT. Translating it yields CASSLGSVTGELFF. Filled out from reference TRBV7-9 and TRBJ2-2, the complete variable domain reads DTGVSQNPRHKITKRGQNVTFRCDPISEHNRLYWYRQTLGQGPEFLTYFQNEAQLEKSRLLSDRFSAERPKGSFSTLEIQRTEQGDSAMYLCASSLGSVTGELFFGEGSRLTVL.

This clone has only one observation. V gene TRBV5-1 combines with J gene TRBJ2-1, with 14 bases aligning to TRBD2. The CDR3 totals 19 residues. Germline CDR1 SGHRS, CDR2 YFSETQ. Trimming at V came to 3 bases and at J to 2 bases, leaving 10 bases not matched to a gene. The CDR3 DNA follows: TGCGCCAGCAGCTCGTATTCTGGACTAGCGGGAGGCGCCTACAATGAGCAGTTCTTC. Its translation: CASSSYSGLAGGAYNEQFF.